This is a list of T cell receptor beta chains from one sample in a study of blood T cell repertoires in COVID-19. TCRdb keeps only in-frame clones here, not all; method: immunoSEQ multiplex PCR. The table lists under 200,000 clones, more than 75% of them singletons. Input material: peripheral blood. All receptors come from a woman aged 55-70 years with COVID-19, enrolled during active disease. Both conserved end residues are part of each CDR3. The D gene is left open where the match is weak. Expanded clones are given a class, and other clones once, few, many or no size at all.

size: NA
V: TRBV7-2
J: TRBJ1-3
D: TRBD1
DNA: TGTGCCAGCAGCTGGGACAGCTCTGGAAACACCATATATTTT
CDR3: CASSWDSSGNTIYF

size: once
V: TRBV29-1
J: TRBJ1-2
D: TRBD1
DNA: TGCAGCGTTGAAAGGCCAGGGGGCCATGGCTACACCTTC
CDR3: CSVERPGGHGYTF

size: NA
V: TRBV7-3
J: TRBJ2-1
D: TRBD1
DNA: TGTGCCAGCAGCTCCGGACAGGGGGCCGACAATGAGCAGTTCTTC
CDR3: CASSSGQGADNEQFF

size: NA
V: TRBV6-6
J: TRBJ1-2
D: NA
DNA: TGTGCCAGCAGTGCAAGCAGGGATTTAAACTATGGCTACACCTTC
CDR3: CASSASRDLNYGYTF

size: NA
V: TRBV7-9
J: TRBJ2-1
D: TRBD1
DNA: TGTGCCAGCAGCTTAGAGGCGGACAGGGTGATTTACAATGAGCAGTTCTTC
CDR3: CASSLEADRVIYNEQFF

size: NA
V: TRBV6-1
J: TRBJ2-5
D: NA
DNA: TGTGCCAGCAGTGAGGGGGCGGATCTCCAAGAGACCCAGTACTTC
CDR3: CASSEGADLQETQYF

size: NA
V: TRBV24-1
J: TRBJ1-6
D: TRBD1
DNA: TGTGCCACCAGTGACGGACAGGCGAATTCACCCCTCCACTTT
CDR3: CATSDGQANSPLHF

size: NA
V: TRBV3-1/TRBV3-2
J: TRBJ2-1
D: NA
DNA: TGTGCCAGCAGCCAATACAGGGATGAGCAGTTCTTC
CDR3: CASSQYRDEQFF

size: NA
V: TRBV2
J: TRBJ2-1
D: TRBD2
DNA: TGTGCCAGCAGGGAACGGACTAGCGGGAGATCCTACAATGAGCAGTTCTTC
CDR3: CASRERTSGRSYNEQFF

size: few
V: TRBV9
J: TRBJ1-4
D: NA
DNA: TGTGCCAGCAGCAGCAGGGTGGGAGGTAATGAAAAACTGTTTTTT
CDR3: CASSSRVGGNEKLFF

size: NA
V: TRBV12-3/TRBV12-4
J: TRBJ1-1
D: NA
DNA: TGTGCCAGCAGTTTGAGGGACACTGAAGCTTTCTTT
CDR3: CASSLRDTEAFF

size: NA
V: TRBV9
J: TRBJ2-2
D: TRBD2
DNA: TGTGCCAGCAGCGTAGGTCTAGCGGGAGGAGGAAGCACCGGGGAGCTGTTTTTT
CDR3: CASSVGLAGGGSTGELFF

size: NA
V: TRBV19
J: TRBJ2-3
D: TRBD2
DNA: TGTGCCAGTAGAACTAGCGGGAGCACAAGGGACACAGATACGCAGTATTTT
CDR3: CASRTSGSTRDTDTQYF

size: NA
V: TRBV2
J: TRBJ1-4
D: TRBD1
DNA: TGTGCCAGCATTTTAGGACAGGGGGCTTCAACTAATGAAAAACTGTTTTTT
CDR3: CASILGQGASTNEKLFF

size: NA
V: TRBV5-8
J: TRBJ2-5
D: NA
DNA: TGTGCCAGCAGCTTGATTCGGGAGACCCAGTACTTC
CDR3: CASSLIRETQYF

size: NA
V: TRBV5-1
J: TRBJ1-3
D: TRBD1
DNA: TGCGCCAGCAGCATCAGACAGGGGCCTCCTTCTGGAAACACCATATATTTT
CDR3: CASSIRQGPPSGNTIYF

size: NA
V: TRBV14
J: TRBJ1-5
D: NA
DNA: TGTGCCAGCAGCCTGAGCCGACAGACAAATCAGCCCCAGCATTTT
CDR3: CASSLSRQTNQPQHF

size: NA
V: TRBV18
J: TRBJ2-2
D: TRBD2
DNA: TGTGCCAGCTCACCAAGGGCTAGCGGGAATGCCGGGGAGCTGTTTTTT
CDR3: CASSPRASGNAGELFF

size: once
V: TRBV4-1
J: TRBJ1-3
D: TRBD1
DNA: TGCGCCAGCAGCCTCTCGGGACAGGGGAATTTGTGGGACACCATATATTTT
CDR3: CASSLSGQGNLWDTIYF

size: few
V: TRBV7-9
J: TRBJ1-2
D: NA
DNA: TGTGCCAGCAGCTCCCCCCTCGGGAGCTACTATGGCTACACCTTC
CDR3: CASSSPLGSYYGYTF

size: NA
V: TRBV6-4
J: TRBJ2-2
D: TRBD1
DNA: TGTGCCAGCAGTGAGGGACAGGGGACCACCGGGGAGCTGTTTTTT
CDR3: CASSEGQGTTGELFF

size: NA
V: TRBV6-1
J: TRBJ2-1
D: NA
DNA: TGTGCCAGCAGTGTTCAGGCCGGGGATTCCTACAATGAGCAGTTCTTC
CDR3: CASSVQAGDSYNEQFF

size: NA
V: TRBV7-6
J: TRBJ2-2
D: TRBD2
DNA: TGTGCCAGCAGCTTAAAACTAGCGGGGGCTATTAACACCGGGGAGCTGTTTTTT
CDR3: CASSLKLAGAINTGELFF

size: NA
V: TRBV6-5
J: TRBJ2-3
D: NA
DNA: TGTGCCAGCAGTTACGTACAGTCCCGCACAGATACGCAGTATTTT
CDR3: CASSYVQSRTDTQYF

size: once
V: TRBV6-5
J: TRBJ2-7
D: TRBD2
DNA: TGTGCCAGCACGTCCGGGAGGGTAACCTACGAGCAGTACTTC
CDR3: CASTSGRVTYEQYF

size: NA
V: TRBV25-1
J: TRBJ2-1
D: NA
DNA: TGTGCCAGCAGTGATTTGGCGACTACCGGATACAATGAGCAGTTCTTC
CDR3: CASSDLATTGYNEQFF

size: NA
V: TRBV5-4
J: TRBJ1-2
D: TRBD1
DNA: TGTGCCAGCAGTAAACCGGGACAGGGGGCCGGTGGCTACACCTTC
CDR3: CASSKPGQGAGGYTF

size: NA
V: TRBV19
J: TRBJ2-5
D: NA
DNA: TGTGCCAGTAGTTTAAACCACAGGGTAGTCGGGGAGACCCAGTACTTC
CDR3: CASSLNHRVVGETQYF

size: NA
V: TRBV11-2
J: TRBJ1-2
D: NA
DNA: TGTGCCAGCAGCCTAACGTTGAGCAGGGCGGCGCCCTATGGCTACACCTTC
CDR3: CASSLTLSRAAPYGYTF

size: few
V: TRBV19
J: TRBJ2-7
D: NA
DNA: TGTGCCAGTAGCCCCCTAAACTGGGAGCAGTACTTC
CDR3: CASSPLNWEQYF

size: NA
V: TRBV2
J: TRBJ1-1
D: NA
DNA: TGTGCCAGCAGGGGCTGGCTCACTGAAGCTTTCTTT
CDR3: CASRGWLTEAFF

size: NA
V: TRBV23-1
J: TRBJ1-2
D: NA
DNA: TGCGCCAGCAGTCAATTCAGAGACACCGAGAACTATGGCTACACCTTC
CDR3: CASSQFRDTENYGYTF

size: NA
V: TRBV6-6
J: TRBJ2-2
D: TRBD2
DNA: TGTGCCAGCAGTCAACCCAGGACTAGTCTCGACACCGGGGAGCTGTTTTTT
CDR3: CASSQPRTSLDTGELFF

size: NA
V: TRBV3-1/TRBV3-2
J: TRBJ2-3
D: TRBD1
DNA: TGTGCCAGCAGCCAAGGGACAGGGATTTCAGATACGCAGTATTTT
CDR3: CASSQGTGISDTQYF

size: once
V: TRBV3-1/TRBV3-2
J: TRBJ1-3
D: NA
DNA: TGTGCCAGCAGCCAGTTAGGAAACACCATATATTTT
CDR3: CASSQLGNTIYF

size: NA
V: TRBV19
J: TRBJ1-1
D: NA
DNA: TGTGCCAGTAGTATCAGGTCCGGCGAAGCTTTCTTT
CDR3: CASSIRSGEAFF

size: NA
V: TRBV9
J: TRBJ1-1
D: NA
DNA: TGTGCCAGCAGCGTAGGGGCTGCAGGGGTGAACACTGAAGCTTTCTTT
CDR3: CASSVGAAGVNTEAFF

size: NA
V: TRBV7-9
J: TRBJ1-1
D: NA
DNA: TGTGCCAGCAGGCCCGGCATCTGGGGAGAAGGCACTGAAGCTTTCTTT
CDR3: CASRPGIWGEGTEAFF

size: NA
V: TRBV5-1
J: TRBJ1-5
D: NA
DNA: TGCGCCAGCAGCTTGGCCGGAGACCCGGAATGGCCCCAGCATTTT
CDR3: CASSLAGDPEWPQHF

size: NA
V: TRBV9
J: TRBJ2-3
D: TRBD2
DNA: TGTGCCAGCAGCCAGGCTTCTAGCGGGGGGGTGGGAACAGATACGCAGTATTTT
CDR3: CASSQASSGGVGTDTQYF

size: once
V: TRBV10-3
J: TRBJ1-1
D: NA
DNA: TGTGCCATCAGTCCAGGGGCCAACACTGAAGCTTTCTTT
CDR3: CAISPGANTEAFF

size: once
V: TRBV5-6
J: TRBJ2-3
D: TRBD1
DNA: TGTGCCAGCAGTTTTCGGACAGGGGTGAGGGCAGATACGCAGTATTTT
CDR3: CASSFRTGVRADTQYF